Presented here are 19 T cell receptor beta chains from one specimen sequenced in a study of T cells in women clearing cervical HPV infection. The protocol was immunoSEQ multiplex PCR, while the TCRdb copy is restricted to in-frame clones and leaves out a portion. The listing contains some 26,000 clones. Sequenced sample: blood buffy coat. All receptors derive from a woman between 18 and 70 years old with a cervical HPV16 infection that either progressed to CIN3+ or cleared (not recorded which).

Notes on this clone: The read falls 3 residues short of the CDR3 end, and the missing part is taken from the germline J gene. This rearrangement joins TRBV6-4 to TRBJ1-5; 8 positions match TRBD1. The CDR3 covers 15 residues. After removal of 6 bases from V and 3 bases from J, the junction contained 7 bases not matched to a gene. CDR1 and CDR2 (germline): MRHNA, SNTAGT. The CDR3 loop reads CASSLTGDNNQPQHF. CDR3 DNA, as far as it was read: TGTGCCAGCAGCTTGACAGGGGACAACAATCAGCCC.

On this clone itself: The read ends 3 residues shy of where the CDR3 ends; the end is completed using the germline J gene. The chain has TRBV5-1 and TRBJ1-5, with 8 bases that match TRBD1. CDR3 length: 16 amino acids. V gave up 1 base and J gave up 2 bases; unmatched junction bases: 5. From germline, CDR1 is SGHRS and CDR2 YFSETQ. The CDR3 loop reads CASSLFGTGGNQPQHF. The sequenced part of the CDR3 DNA is TGCGCCAGCAGCTTGTTTGGGACAGGAGGCAATCAGCCC.

Notes on this clone: The read ends 3 residues before the CDR3 terminus; that terminus is restored from the germline J gene. The rearrangement uses TRBV20-1 and TRBJ1-3, with D unclear. This CDR3 region has 9 residues. Germline V gives CDR1 DFQATT, CDR2 SNEGSKA (reference sequence). Deletions cut 6 bases from V and 7 bases from J, with 4 bases between. The CDR3 here is CSAMNTIYF. The covered CDR3 bases are TGCAGTGCCATGAACACC.

The CDR3 DNA, read in part, is TGCGCCAGCAGTCAATTAGGGACACTCCCTCGGGCGAACAATGAG. This translates into CASSQLGTLPRANNE. The entire CDR3 sequence reads CASSQLGTLPRANNEQFF. The genes are TRBV23-1 and TRBJ2-1, with TRBD1 as a possible D gene (6 bases). Read sequence stops 3 residues before the CDR3 end, and the germline J gene provides the missing end. TRBV23-1 is sorted into the ORF group, with uncertain function. Trimming took off 1 base at V and 5 bases at J, with 21 bases between the two ends. The CDR3 has 18 amino acids.

A remark on this clone: Read data end 3 residues before the CDR3 end; the end is taken from the germline J gene. This chain links TRBV10-3 with TRBJ1-5; D is uncertain. This CDR3 region has 15 residues. From germline, CDR1 is ENHRY and CDR2 SYGVKD. V was cut by 8 bases and J by 4 bases, with 18 bases left in between. The CDR3 loop is CAILPGGQSNQPQHF. The covered CDR3 bases are TGTGCCATCCTTCCAGGCGGGCAGTCAAATCAGCCC.

To note about this clone: The observed sequence ends 3 residues before the CDR3 terminus, with the missing tail filled in from the germline J gene. V and J are TRBV18 and TRBJ2-7; D not certain. Trimming took off 2 bases at V and 6 bases at J, with 17 bases between the two ends. The CDR3 runs 15 residues. The germline CDR1 and CDR2 sequences are KGHSH and LQKENI. CDR3 bases read: TGTGCCAGCTCACCAAACGGAGCAGTGTCTAGCGAG. Protein sequence: CASSPNGAVSSE. The CDR3 in full is CASSPNGAVSSEQYF. The entire variable domain, with the rest obtained from reference TRBV18 and TRBJ2-7, is as follows: NAGVMQNPRHLVRRRGQEARLRCSPMKGHSHVYWYRQLPEEGLKFMVYLQKENIIDESGMPKERFSAEFPKEGPSILRIQQVVRGDSAAYFCASSPNGAVSSEQYFGPGTRLTVT.

A word on this clone: The sequenced fragment ends 3 residues before the CDR3 boundary, so the rest is inferred from the germline J gene. The V gene is TRBV7-9, the J gene TRBJ1-5; 7 bases match TRBD1. CDR3 length: 15 residues. Germline values: CDR1 SEHNR, CDR2 FQNEAQ (reference sequence). V lost 5 bases and J lost 2; bases outside the gene matches: 6. The DNA read from the CDR3 is TGTGCCAGCAGCATGCAGGGGGACGGCAATCAGCCC. Translation gives CASSMQGDGNQP. The entire CDR3 protein reads CASSMQGDGNQPQHF.

As to this clone: From the germline J gene comes the end of the CDR3, since the read stops 3 residues before it. The chain links TRBV6-4 to TRBJ1-2; unclear D gene. Trimming pared 7 bases from V and 4 bases from J, leaving 19 bases between. The CDR3 is 15 amino acids. Germline CDR1 MRHNA, CDR2 SNTAGT. The CDR3 loop reads CASKLTEPEIYGYTF. Incomplete CDR3 DNA: TGTGCCAGCAAACTTACAGAGCCAGAGATCTATGGC.

To note about this clone: With the read ending 3 residues before the CDR3 end, the germline J gene is used to fill in that end. The chain uses TRBV29-1 and TRBJ1-2; maybe TRBD1 (5 bases). This CDR3 is 14 amino acids long. Germline assignment: CDR1 SQVTM and CDR2 ANQGSEA. The CDR3 loop is CSVETSGTWETYTF. The sequenced part of the CDR3 DNA is TGCAGCGTTGAAACGAGCGGGACCTGGGAGACC.

On this clone: The read halts 3 residues ahead of the CDR3 end, with the missing end drawn from the germline J gene. V and J are TRBV23-1 and TRBJ1-5; no clear D. TRBV23-1 is placed among ORFs of uncertain function. The CDR3 runs to 11 residues. V shed 7 bases and J shed 6 bases, with 7 bases lying between them. The CDR3 sequence: CASTKRQPQHF. The DNA read from the CDR3 is TGCGCCAGCACTAAACGTCAGCCC.

As regards this clone: The sequenced fragment ends 3 residues before the CDR3 boundary, so the rest is inferred from the germline J gene. The chain couples TRBV18 to TRBJ1-2, with D maybe TRBD1 (5 bases). There are 14 residues in the CDR3. The germline CDR1 and CDR2 sequences are KGHSH and LQKENI. CDR3 amino acids: CASSVGAGIYDYTF. Incomplete CDR3 DNA: TGTGCCAGCTCCGTAGGGGCGGGGATCTACGAC.

Points on this clone: The read falls 3 residues short of the CDR3 end, and the missing part is taken from the germline J gene. The J gene is TRBJ2-3, the V gene TRBV13, with 7 nucleotides matching TRBD2. J lost 4 bases, V lost 2 bases, and 6 bases had no gene match. The CDR3 covers 15 residues. Looked up from germline, CDR1 is PRHDT and CDR2 is FYEKMQ (reference sequence). The CDR3 loop is CASSLRGEISDTQYF. The covered CDR3 bases are TGTGCCAGCAGCTTACGGGGGGAAATATCAGATACG.

As to this clone: The germline gene is not matched at one end of the junction; a read error may be the cause. Read sequence stops 3 residues before the CDR3 end, and the germline J gene provides the missing end. This chain connects TRBV4-2 to TRBJ2-5; D is undetermined. CDR1 and CDR2 from the germline V gene are LGHNA and YNFKEQ. There are 15 residues in the CDR3. Incomplete CDR3 DNA: TGCGCCAGCAGCCAAGATGCAGCCATAGGGGAGACC. This gives the protein CASSQDAAIGET. The whole CDR3 is CASSQDAAIGETQYF.

Concerning this clone: Its ends do not fully match the called genes, so a read error is possible. The missing CDR3 end, 3 residues past where the read stops, is filled in from the germline J gene. The V and J genes are TRBV4-2 and TRBJ2-2; 7 positions match TRBD1. Germline-derived CDR1 and CDR2 are LGHNA and YNFKEQ. CDR3 length: 14 amino acids. The DNA read from the CDR3 is TGCGCCAGCAGCGGACAGGTTAACACCGGGGAG. Amino acids: CASSGQVNTGE. The CDR3 in its entirety is CASSGQVNTGELFF.

Comment on this clone: The read falls 3 residues short of the CDR3 end, and the missing part is taken from the germline J gene. The V and J genes are TRBV5-1 and TRBJ2-7, with TRBD1 identical over 10 bases. The CDR3 length is 19 residues. In germline, CDR1 is SGHRS, CDR2 YFSETQ. Losses at the gene ends were 3 bases for V and 2 bases for J; bases not matched to a gene: 17. CDR3 bases read: TGCGCCAGCAGCTCCGGGGACAGGGGAAACCTTCAAGGCGCCTACGAG. It codes for CASSSGDRGNLQGAYE. The full CDR3 sequence reads CASSSGDRGNLQGAYEQYF.

For this clone: Read data end 3 residues before the CDR3 end; the end is taken from the germline J gene. The V and J genes are TRBV5-1 and TRBJ1-2; the D gene is possibly TRBD1 (5 bases). Trimming removed 1 base at V and 0 bases at J, with 10 bases between. CDR3 length: 15 residues. Germline V gives CDR1 SGHRS, CDR2 YFSETQ. The chain's CDR3 is CASSLYQGANYGYTF. The DNA read from the CDR3 is TGCGCCAGCAGCTTGTATCAGGGAGCTAACTATGGC. The full variable domain, in which reference TRBV5-1 and TRBJ1-2 provide the parts outside the CDR3, is KAGVTQTPRYLIKTRGQQVTLSCSPISGHRSVSWYQQTPGQGLQFLFEYFSETQRNKGNFPGRFSGRQFSNSRSEMNVSTLELGDSALYLCASSLYQGANYGYTFGSGTRLTVV.

Of note for this clone: The CDR3 extends 3 residues past the end of the read, so its final part is completed from the germline J gene. The chain combines TRBV9 with TRBJ2-3; 8 bases fit TRBD2. CDR3 length: 14 amino acids. The V gene's germline CDR1 is SGDLS and CDR2 YYNGEE. Trimming took 6 bases from V and 0 from J; bases not matched to a gene: 3. The sequenced part of the CDR3 DNA is TGTGCCAGCACCGCGGGGGGTAGCACAGATACG. Translating gives CASTAGGSTDT. The entire CDR3 protein reads CASTAGGSTDTQYF.

Incomplete CDR3 DNA: TGTGCCAGTAGTATAGCAGGGTTCGGTCAGCCC. It translates to CASSIAGFGQP. The whole CDR3 protein reads CASSIAGFGQPQHF. J is TRBJ1-5 and V is TRBV19; tentative D call: TRBD1 (5 bases). The read ends 3 residues early relative to the CDR3; the germline J gene fills the gap. CDR1 LNHDA and CDR2 SQIVND come from the germline V gene (reference sequence). V was trimmed by 1 base and J by 6 bases, leaving 10 bases between them. There are 14 residues in the CDR3.

In regard to this clone: The missing CDR3 end, 3 residues past where the read stops, is filled in from the germline J gene. The rearrangement joins TRBV2 to TRBJ1-6; the match to TRBD1 covers 9 bases. V lost 4 bases and J lost 9; bases outside the gene matches: 7. There are 15 residues in the CDR3. In germline, CDR1 is SNHLY, CDR2 FYNNEI. The DNA read from the CDR3 is TGTGCCAGCAGTGTCGTTGGACAGGGGTCTTCACCC. It codes for CASSVVGQGSSP. The full CDR3 is CASSVVGQGSSPLHF.